Listed below are T cell receptor beta chains from one sample, sequenced in a study of radiotherapy plus CTLA-4 blockade in lung cancer. The table came from immunoSEQ multiplex PCR; TCRdb's copy has only in-frame clones and leaves some out. Among about 88,000 clones listed, roughly 70% were seen once. The source material was peripheral blood, sampled from a patient treated with radiotherapy plus ipilimumab. The receptors derive from a human donor with non-small cell lung cancer that progressed on radiotherapy plus ipilimumab. The CDR3 runs from the conserved cysteine through the conserved F or W. A D gene is named only where the DNA matches it firmly. Rows give clone size only sometimes, using once, few, many, or a class for an expanded clone.

d_call clone_size j_call v_call cdr3_nt cdr3_aa
NA NA TRBJ2-3 TRBV10-2 TGCGCCAGCAGTGGTTACAGGGTGGCCACCTCCTCATACACAGATACGCAGTATTTT CASSGYRVATSSYTDTQYF
NA NA TRBJ1-1 TRBV27 TGTGCCAGCGGCCCCTCGGGCCGCGCCTCGAACACTGAAGCTTTCTTT CASGPSGRASNTEAFF
NA NA TRBJ1-2 TRBV7-9 TGTGCCAGCACTCCCCAATTAGGCGACTATGGCTACACCTTC CASTPQLGDYGYTF
NA few TRBJ2-2 TRBV7-6 TGTGCCAGCAGCTCGGAAGGGACGGGACCGAACACCGGGGAGCTGTTTTTT CASSSEGTGPNTGELFF
TRBD1 NA TRBJ1-1 TRBV18 TGTGCCAGCTCACCGACAGGGGGCCTGAACACTGAAGCTTTCTTT CASSPTGGLNTEAFF
TRBD1 NA TRBJ2-1 TRBV19 TGTGCCAGTAGTATACTGGCGACAGGGTTAGGCTACAATGAGCAGTTCTTC CASSILATGLGYNEQFF
NA NA TRBJ2-6 TRBV9 TGTGCCAGCAGCGTAGCTTTGGCAACCCCGAGCTCTGGGGCCAACGTCCTGACTTTC CASSVALATPSSGANVLTF
TRBD2 NA TRBJ2-1 TRBV6-5 TGTGCCAGCAGTTATTCACTAGCGGGAGGATACAATGAGCAGTTCTTC CASSYSLAGGYNEQFF
NA NA TRBJ2-2 TRBV25-1 TGTGCCAGCGCCTCAGGGAACACCGGGGAGCTGTTTTTT CASASGNTGELFF
NA NA TRBJ2-7 TRBV5-8 TGTGCCAGCAGCTTGGTTCTGGCCTACGAGCAGTACTTC CASSLVLAYEQYF
NA NA TRBJ2-5 TRBV10-3 TGTGCCATCAGCGACAGGACGACCGAAGGGGAGACCCAGTACTTC CAISDRTTEGETQYF
TRBD1 NA TRBJ2-2 TRBV9 TGTGCCAGCAGCGTAGTAGGGACAGGGGGCACCGGGGAGCTGTTTTTT CASSVVGTGGTGELFF
NA NA TRBJ1-6 TRBV5-6 TGTGCCAGCAGCTTGTACAGAACACCCCTCCACTTT CASSLYRTPLHF
NA NA TRBJ2-2 TRBV11-2 TGTGCCAGCAGCGGGGGGCTAGTGAACACCGGGGAGCTGTTTTTT CASSGGLVNTGELFF
NA NA TRBJ2-3 TRBV2 TGTGCCAGCAGTGAAGCTGCAGTAACGCAGTATTTT CASSEAAVTQYF
NA NA TRBJ1-1 TRBV7-2 TGTGCCAGCAGCCGCGTGGCCGGGGCAGCGGGCAGGGACACTGAAGCTTTCTTT CASSRVAGAAGRDTEAFF
NA NA TRBJ2-6 TRBV9 TGTGCCAGCAGGCCTGGGCACGGGAACTCTGGGGCCAACGTCCTGACTTTC CASRPGHGNSGANVLTF
TRBD1 NA TRBJ1-2 TRBV5-6 TGTGCCAGCAGCTGGGGGACAGGGGGTAGTGGCTACACCTTC CASSWGTGGSGYTF
NA NA TRBJ2-3 TRBV7-2 TGTGCCAGCAGCTTATCGGCCCCCATTCAAACAGATACGCAGTATTTT CASSLSAPIQTDTQYF
TRBD1 few TRBJ1-3 TRBV9 TGTGCCAGCAGCGTCGCCAGCCAGGGGGTTCTAAACACCATATATTTT CASSVASQGVLNTIYF
NA NA TRBJ1-1 TRBV4-1 TGCGCCAGCAGCCAAGTCTCAGGATGGGGAGCTTTCTTT CASSQVSGWGAFF
NA NA TRBJ2-1 TRBV27 TGTGCCAGCAGTCGAACCGGGCAGTTCTACAATGAGCAGTTCTTC CASSRTGQFYNEQFF
TRBD1 few TRBJ2-7 TRBV6-5 TGTGCCAGCAGACTTACCGGGACAGGGGGCGACGAGCAGTACTTC CASRLTGTGGDEQYF
TRBD2 NA TRBJ2-1 TRBV28 TGTGCCAGCAGTGGGACTAGCGGCAATGAGCAGTTCTTC CASSGTSGNEQFF
NA few TRBJ1-2 TRBV6-5 TGTGCCATCAAGAGGGGGGGCAGTCTTGGCTACACCTTC CAIKRGGSLGYTF
TRBD1 NA TRBJ1-3 TRBV5-4 TGTGCCAGCAGCCGACAGGGCGGAAACACCATATATTTT CASSRQGGNTIYF
NA NA TRBJ2-7 TRBV29-1 TGCAGCGTCTCCGGCCCCTCCTACGAGCAGTACTTC CSVSGPSYEQYF
NA NA TRBJ2-5 TRBV6-5 TGTGCCAGCAGTTACTCATGGGGAAGAGAGACCCAGTACTTC CASSYSWGRETQYF
NA NA TRBJ2-3 TRBV4-2 TGTGCCAGCAATCTGGCGGGCAACACAGATACGCAGTATTTT CASNLAGNTDTQYF
NA few TRBJ2-5 TRBV4-2 TGTGCCAGCAGCCAAGATTGGGGGAAAGGGGAGACCCAGTACTTC CASSQDWGKGETQYF
TRBD1 once TRBJ2-3 TRBV7-2 TGTGCCAGCAGCAAGGCAGGGGGCGATACGCAGTATTTT CASSKAGGDTQYF
TRBD2 NA TRBJ2-1 TRBV14 TGTGCCAGCAGCCTACTAGCGGGAGTGGGCAATGAGCAGTTCTTC CASSLLAGVGNEQFF
NA many TRBJ2-2 TRBV9 TGTGCCAGCAGCCTATCCAACACCGGGGAGCTGTTTTTT CASSLSNTGELFF
NA few TRBJ2-1 TRBV9 TGTGCCAGCAGCCCCTACGCAGGGTCGGCGATTGAGCAGTTCTTC CASSPYAGSAIEQFF
NA NA TRBJ2-5 TRBV5-6 TGTGCCAGCAGCTTGGGGGTCCTCCAAGAGACCCAGTACTTC CASSLGVLQETQYF
NA NA TRBJ2-4 TRBV4-3 TGCGCCAGCAGCCAAGGACCCAGGGGGGATGCCAAAAACATTCAGTACTTC CASSQGPRGDAKNIQYF
TRBD1 NA TRBJ2-1 TRBV6-5 TGTGCCAGCAGTACCCCTCGAGGGGGCATCGATGAGCAGTTCTTC CASSTPRGGIDEQFF
NA NA TRBJ2-5 TRBV9 TGTGCCAGCAGCGCCCGGACTTTGGGGGGAGAGACCCAGTACTTC CASSARTLGGETQYF
NA NA TRBJ2-7 TRBV28 TGTGCCAGCAGTTTAAACTCAGCTGACTACGAGCAGTACTTC CASSLNSADYEQYF
NA once TRBJ2-7 TRBV9 TGTGCCAGCAGCGTTGGGGACCAAACCTACGAGCAGTACTTC CASSVGDQTYEQYF
NA NA TRBJ2-3 TRBV6-5 TGTGCCAGCAGTTACTCTATGGGGGGGGCCGCAGATACGCAGTATTTT CASSYSMGGAADTQYF
NA once TRBJ1-2 TRBV5-1 TGCGCCAGCAGCTCATTACAGGGTGACTATGGCTACACCTTC CASSSLQGDYGYTF
NA few TRBJ2-2 TRBV19 TGTGCCAGTACCCCCGCCGGGGTCGGGGAGCTGTTTTTT CASTPAGVGELFF
TRBD2 NA TRBJ2-3 TRBV7-6 TGTGCCAGCAGCCGCAGCCGACTAGCGGGGGGACTTGGCACAGATACGCAGTATTTT CASSRSRLAGGLGTDTQYF